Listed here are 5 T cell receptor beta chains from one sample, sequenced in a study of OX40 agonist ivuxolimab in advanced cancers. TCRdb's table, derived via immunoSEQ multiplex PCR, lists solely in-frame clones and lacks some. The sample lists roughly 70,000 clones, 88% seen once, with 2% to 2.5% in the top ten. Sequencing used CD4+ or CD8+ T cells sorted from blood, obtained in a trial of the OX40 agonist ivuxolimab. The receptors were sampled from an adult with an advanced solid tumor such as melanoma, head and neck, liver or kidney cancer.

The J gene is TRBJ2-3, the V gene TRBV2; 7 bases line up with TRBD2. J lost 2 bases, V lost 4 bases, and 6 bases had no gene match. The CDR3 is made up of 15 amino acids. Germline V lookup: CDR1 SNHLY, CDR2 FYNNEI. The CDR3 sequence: CASSGGGGFTDTQYF. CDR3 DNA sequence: TGTGCCAGCAGTGGGGGCGGGGGATTCACAGATACGCAGTATTTT.

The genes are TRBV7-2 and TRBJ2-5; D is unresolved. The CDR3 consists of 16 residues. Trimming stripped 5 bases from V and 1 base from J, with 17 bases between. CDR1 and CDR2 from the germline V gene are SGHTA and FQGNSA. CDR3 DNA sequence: TGTGCCAGCAGCCAAAGATCTGGCTCTTTCCAAGAGACCCAGTACTTC. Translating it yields CASSQRSGSFQETQYF.

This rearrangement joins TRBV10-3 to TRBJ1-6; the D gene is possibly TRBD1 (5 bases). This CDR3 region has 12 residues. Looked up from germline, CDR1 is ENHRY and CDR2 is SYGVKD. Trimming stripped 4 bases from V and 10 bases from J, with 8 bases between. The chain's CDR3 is CAISVGESPLHF. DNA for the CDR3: TGTGCCATCAGTGTGGGGGAATCACCCCTCCACTTT.

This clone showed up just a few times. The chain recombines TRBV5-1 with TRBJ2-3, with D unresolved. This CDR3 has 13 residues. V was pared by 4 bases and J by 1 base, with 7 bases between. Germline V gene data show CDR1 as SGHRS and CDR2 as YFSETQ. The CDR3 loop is CASSVFGTDTQYF. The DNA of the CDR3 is TGCGCCAGCAGCGTCTTCGGCACAGATACGCAGTATTTT.

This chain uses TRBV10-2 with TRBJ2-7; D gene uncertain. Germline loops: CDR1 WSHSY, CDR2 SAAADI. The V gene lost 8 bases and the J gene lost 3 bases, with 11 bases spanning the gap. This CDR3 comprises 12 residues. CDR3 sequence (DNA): TGCGCCAGCCAACCCACGGGCTACGAGCAGTACTTC. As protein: CASQPTGYEQYF.